One and the same sample provided the 17 T cell receptor beta chains below, sequenced in a study of brain T cells in children with intractable seizures (dated by TCRdb to 2020 to 2022). Receptor amplification or capture employed the immunoSEQ multiplex PCR assay. TCRdb's version of the immuneACCESS table is confined to in-frame rearrangements and falls short of the full clone set. An unresolved V gene accounts for under half of the shortfall where checked; the remainder is of unknown origin. The sample records about 350,000 clones, approximately 93% of which are singletons. Roughly 5.7% of the sample rests with the top ten. The meaning of the sample's time point label: blood from clinic visit 5 months post-surgery; TSC patient then seizure free. The source was peripheral blood, collected more than 4 months after surgery. The receptors originated from a boy under two years old with tuberous sclerosis and intractable seizures.

This clone was picked up a small number of times. The chain carries TRBV2 and TRBJ1-5; no clear D. The CDR3 has 13 residues. The V end lost 2 bases, the J end lost 7 bases, and 9 bases lay between the germline ends. The germline gives CDR1 SNHLY, CDR2 FYNNEI. The chain's CDR3 is CASSEFANQPQHF. DNA of the CDR3: TGTGCCAGCAGTGAATTTGCAAACCAGCCCCAGCATTTT. The complete variable domain, with remaining parts taken from reference TRBV2 and TRBJ1-5, reads EPEVTQTPSHQVTQMGQEVILRCVPISNHLYFYWYRQILGQKVEFLVSFYNNEISEKSEIFDDQFSVERPDGSNFTLKIRSTKLEDSAMYFCASSEFANQPQHFGDGTRLSIL.

This clone was observed a single time. The chain has TRBV7-9 and TRBJ2-1; 8 nucleotides match TRBD1. Looked up from germline, CDR1 is SEHNR and CDR2 is FQNEAQ (reference sequence). Trimming cost V 5 bases and J 10 bases; bases outside gene matches: 22. This CDR3 comprises 18 residues. CDR3 protein: CASSPRTGFSPGYYEQFF. In nucleotides, the CDR3 is TGTGCCAGCAGCCCCCGGACAGGGTTCTCCCCCGGCTATTACGAGCAGTTCTTC. The complete variable domain, with remaining parts taken from reference TRBV7-9 and TRBJ2-1, reads DTGVSQNPRHKITKRGQNVTFRCDPISEHNRLYWYRQTLGQGPEFLTYFQNEAQLEKSRLLSDRFSAERPKGSFSTLEIQRTEQGDSAMYLCASSPRTGFSPGYYEQFFGPGTRLTVL.

As for this clone: The germline gene is not matched at one end of the junction; a read error may be the cause. The chain combines TRBV7-7 with TRBJ2-1, with D tentatively TRBD2 (5 bases). The CDR3 runs to 16 residues. Germline CDR1 reads SSHAT; CDR2 reads FNYEAQ (reference sequence). The CDR3 loop reads CASSLPSDLGENEQFF. The CDR3 DNA reads as TGTGCTAGCAGCTTGCCCTCAGACTTGGGAGAGAATGAGCAGTTCTTC.

V usage is TRBV4-1 and J usage is TRBJ1-1, with D unclear. Trimming stripped 0 bases from V and 0 bases from J, with 8 bases between. In germline, CDR1 is MGHRA, CDR2 YSYEKL. The CDR3 runs 15 residues. The CDR3 coding sequence is TGCGCCAGCAGCCAAGAGGGCTGGGTGAACACTGAAGCTTTCTTT. It specifies CASSQEGWVNTEAFF.

The chain employs TRBV21-1 and TRBJ2-7. TRBV21-1 is termed a pseudogene. The CDR3 loop spans 15 amino acids. The CDR3 sequence is CASSNPFVRPYEQYF. CDR3 in DNA: TGTGCCAGCAGCAACCCATTTGTCCGCCCCTACGAGCAGTACTTC.

This chain connects TRBV2 to TRBJ2-3, with a possible D match to TRBD1 (6 bases). The V end lost 6 bases, the J end lost 6 bases, and 16 bases lay between the germline ends. Germline loops: CDR1 SNHLY, CDR2 FYNNEI. The CDR3 length is 14 residues. The CDR3 sequence: CASRGWGPADTQYF. The CDR3 region has the DNA TGTGCCAGCAGGGGATGGGGGCCCGCGGATACGCAGTATTTT.

The genes are TRBV19 and TRBJ1-5; no firm D call. This CDR3 has 15 amino acids. Looked up from germline, CDR1 is LNHDA and CDR2 is SQIVND (reference sequence). Trimming stripped 1 base from V and 4 bases from J, with 11 bases between. In DNA form, the CDR3 reads TGTGCCAGTAGTATAGCGGGGTACGGGAATCAGCCCCAGCATTTT. It codes for CASSIAGYGNQPQHF.

The table lists this clone with a few counts. V and J are TRBV3-1 (or the pseudogene TRBV3-2) and TRBJ1-5, with a possible D match to TRBD1 (5 bases). CDR1 is LGHDT and CDR2 is YNNKEL in the germline V gene (reference sequence). The CDR3 consists of 14 residues. V gave up 6 bases and J gave up 0 bases, with 9 bases separating them. The CDR3 nucleotides read TGTGCCAGCAGGGACACCTATAGCAATCAGCCCCAGCATTTT. Amino acid sequence: CASRDTYSNQPQHF.

The chain recombines TRBV28 with TRBJ1-5; D call uncertain. The CDR3 extends over 14 amino acids. V shed 2 bases and J shed 9 bases, with 14 bases lying between them. Germline V CDR1 and CDR2: MDHEN, SYDVKM. The CDR3 region has the DNA TGTGCCAGCAGTTTACAGGAGGGAAGGAGGCCCCAGCATTTT. It codes for CASSLQEGRRPQHF.

This chain links TRBV30 with TRBJ2-7; no firm D call. This CDR3 has 12 amino acids. Trimming left V 3 bases short and J 2 bases short, with 8 bases between. From germline, CDR1 is GTSNPN and CDR2 SVGIG (reference sequence). The CDR3 sequence: CAWRRHTYEQYF. In DNA, the CDR3 is TGTGCCTGGAGGAGACATACCTACGAGCAGTACTTC.

The V gene is TRBV3-1 (or the pseudogene TRBV3-2), the J gene TRBJ2-3, with D tentatively TRBD1 (6 bases). CDR1 LGHDT and CDR2 YNNKEL come from the germline V gene (reference sequence). V dropped 0 bases and J dropped 3 bases, with 13 bases sitting between them. The length of the CDR3 is 16 residues. The CDR3 DNA follows: TGTGCCAGCAGCCAAGAAGAGTACAGGGAGACAGATACGCAGTATTTT. As protein: CASSQEEYRETDTQYF.

V is TRBV29-1 and J is TRBJ2-7; D gene uncertain. The CDR3 totals 11 residues. From germline, CDR1 is SQVTM and CDR2 ANQGSEA. V dropped 6 bases and J dropped 3 bases, with 9 bases sitting between them. This CDR3 is CSVLYDYEQYF. In DNA form, the CDR3 reads TGCAGCGTCTTGTACGACTACGAGCAGTACTTC.

V is TRBV28 and J is TRBJ2-1; D unresolved. The CDR3 covers 13 residues. Germline CDR1 is MDHEN and CDR2 is SYDVKM. V lost 1 base and J 3 bases, leaving 4 bases between the germline ends. CDR3: CASSLFGYNEQFF. For the CDR3, the DNA is TGTGCCAGCAGTTTATTCGGCTACAATGAGCAGTTCTTC.

V gene TRBV27 combines with J gene TRBJ1-1; TRBD1 aligns across 9 bases. The CDR3 runs 15 residues. The trim removed 5 bases at V and 0 bases at J, leaving 4 bases unmatched. The V gene's germline CDR1 is MNHEY and CDR2 SMNVEV (reference sequence). The CDR3 nucleotides are TGTGCCAGCAGTAAGGGACAGGGATTGAACACTGAAGCTTTCTTT. Encoded protein: CASSKGQGLNTEAFF.

This clone was observed a handful of times. The chain uses TRBV7-2 and TRBJ2-7; 10 positions match TRBD2. V dropped 2 bases and J dropped 4; count of bases not matched to a gene: 5. CDR3 length: 15 amino acids. Germline V gene sequence: CDR1 SGHTA, CDR2 FQGNSA. As DNA, the CDR3 is TGTGCCAGCAGCTTAAGGGCTAGCGGGAGTTACGAGCAGTACTTC. Its translation is CASSLRASGSYEQYF. Looking up the rest from reference TRBV7-2 and TRBJ2-7 gives the full variable domain: GAGVSQSPSNKVTEKGKDVELRCDPISGHTALYWYRQSLGQGLEFLIYFQGNSAPDKSGLPSDRFSAERTGGSVSTLTIQRTQQEDSAVYLCASSLRASGSYEQYFGPGTRLTVT.

The chain employs TRBV29-1 and TRBJ2-5; possibly TRBD2 for D (6 bases). Germline CDR1 is SQVTM and CDR2 is ANQGSEA. The V and J ends lost 4 bases and 5 bases respectively, with 11 bases between them. The CDR3 extends over 12 amino acids. This CDR3 reads CSVGAGWETQYF. CDR3 nucleotides: TGCAGCGTTGGTGCGGGATGGGAGACCCAGTACTTC.

The chain employs TRBV30 and TRBJ2-3; 12 bases line up with TRBD2. This CDR3 contains 16 residues. The junction had 4 bases not matched to a gene; V was cut back by 3 bases and J by 0 bases. Per the germline V gene, CDR1 is GTSNPN and CDR2 is SVGIG (reference sequence). The CDR3 is CAWSPGLAGSTDTQYF. In nucleotides, the CDR3 is TGTGCCTGGAGCCCCGGACTAGCGGGGAGCACAGATACGCAGTATTTT.